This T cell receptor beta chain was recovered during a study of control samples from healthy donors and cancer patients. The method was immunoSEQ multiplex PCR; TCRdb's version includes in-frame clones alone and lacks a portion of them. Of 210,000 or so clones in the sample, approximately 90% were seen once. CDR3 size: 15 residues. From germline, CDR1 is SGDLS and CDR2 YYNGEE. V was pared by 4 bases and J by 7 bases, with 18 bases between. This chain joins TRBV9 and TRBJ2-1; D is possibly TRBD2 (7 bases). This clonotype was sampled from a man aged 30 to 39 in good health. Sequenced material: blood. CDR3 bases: TGTGCCAGCAGCTCGGGTCATGGGGGGGCGAATGAGCAGTTCTTC. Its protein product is CASSSGHGGANEQFF.